These 5 T cell receptor beta chains came from one sample sequenced in a study of vaccination and CD4 T cells after COVID-19. Treatment described: roughly ten-day PBMC culture with coronavirus spike peptide pools or control peptides (ViraFEST assay). Cultured CD4+ T cell DNA underwent sequencing with the Oncomine TCR Beta short-read assay. TCRdb re-derived calls from the PCR reads in MiXCR, one entry per CDR3 protein. The table shows a few thousand distinct CDR3 sequences, with around 44% occurring only once. These receptors are not linked to any known antigen. The sample consisted of CD4+ T cells from blood, cultured in vitro, taken after SARS-CoV-2 vaccination. These receptors originate from a human donor who had recovered from COVID-19.

This clonotype was observed a handful of times. The chain uses TRBV7-6 and TRBJ1-2; the match to TRBD1 covers 9 bases. V shed 4 bases and J 2 bases; nucleotides not matched to a gene: 8. The CDR3 is 16 residues long. The germline gives CDR1 SGHVS, CDR2 FNYEAQ. CDR3 DNA sequence: TGTGCCAGCAGCTCGCGGGGGGGACAGGGCAACTATGGCTACACCTTC. This gives the protein CASSSRGGQGNYGYTF.

This clonotype turned up a few times. The CDR3 sequence is CASSLGNQPQHF. CDR3 nucleotide sequence: TGTGCCAGCAGCTTGGGCAATCAGCCCCAGCATTTT. The chain employs TRBV7-2 and TRBJ1-5; no clear D gene. The CDR3 has 12 residues. Germline V gives CDR1 SGHTA, CDR2 FQGNSA. Trimming removed 3 bases from V and 2 bases from J, with 2 bases in between.

This clonotype was seen a handful of times. V gene TRBV19 combines with J gene TRBJ2-5; tentatively, D is TRBD1 or TRBD2 (5 bases each). The CDR3 is 14 residues long. Per germline, CDR1 LNHDA and CDR2 SQIVND (reference sequence). V was cut by 4 bases and J by 5 bases, with 14 bases left in between. CDR3 sequence reads: CASSNGRDGETQYF. Written as DNA, the CDR3 is TGTGCCAGTAGTAATGGACGGGACGGGGAGACCCAGTACTTC.

The rearrangement joins TRBV7-2 to TRBJ2-7, with 8 bases fitting TRBD1. The ends lost 5 bases at V and 9 bases at J; junction bases unmatched: 9. This CDR3 is built from 13 residues. Germline lookup yields CDR1 SGHTA and CDR2 FQGNSA. This CDR3 reads CASSPRTGQGQYF. The DNA for the CDR3 is TGTGCCAGCAGCCCTCGGACAGGGCAAGGGCAGTACTTC.

The chain couples TRBV20-1 to TRBJ2-2, with 7 bases fitting TRBD1. Per germline, CDR1 DFQATT and CDR2 SNEGSKA (reference sequence). The CDR3 runs to 14 residues. Losses at the gene ends were 6 bases for V and 3 bases for J; bases not matched to a gene: 7. CDR3 sequence (DNA): TGCAGTGCATTCCGGGACAGATACACCGGGGAGCTGTTTTTT. Its protein product is CSAFRDRYTGELFF.